This TCR beta chain was retrieved from a study of Graves' ophthalmopathy and Graves' hyperthyroidism. Amplified material comprised TCR beta CDR3 regions derived from RNA transcripts. First-round RT-PCR employed HTBI primers, with a second-round multiplex PCR after it. TCRdb redid the calling of the multiplex PCR reads with MiXCR, one entry per CDR3 protein. The profile covers around 1,200,000 distinct CDR3 sequences, with 35% to 40% appearing a single time and more than 9.5% taken by the ten largest. As for this clonotype: The conserved phenylalanine or tryptophan is not found at the CDR3 terminus, so this likely reflects a read error.

The receptor's source is an adult man with Graves' hyperthyroidism. Sequenced: peripheral blood or thyroid tissue (not recorded which).

CDR3 DNA sequence: TGTGCCAGCATGACAGGACTGGGTAATTCACCCCTCCACCTT. Its translation: CASMTGLGNSPLHL. V gene TRBV10-3 combines with J gene TRBJ1-6; D is perhaps TRBD1 (6 bases). V gave up 10 bases and J gave up 6 bases, with 16 bases separating them. Per germline, CDR1 ENHRY and CDR2 SYGVKD. This CDR3 has 14 amino acids.